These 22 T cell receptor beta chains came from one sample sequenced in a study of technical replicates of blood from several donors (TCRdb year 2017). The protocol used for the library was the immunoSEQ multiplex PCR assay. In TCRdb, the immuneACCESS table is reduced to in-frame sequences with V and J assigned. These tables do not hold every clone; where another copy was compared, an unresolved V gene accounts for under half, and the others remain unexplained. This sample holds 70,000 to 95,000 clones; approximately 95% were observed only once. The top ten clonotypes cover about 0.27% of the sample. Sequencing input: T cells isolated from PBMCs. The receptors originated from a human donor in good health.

The CDR3 here is CASSSNSYLNTEAFF. In DNA, the CDR3 is TGTGCCAGCAGTTCTAACAGCTATTTGAACACTGAAGCTTTCTTT. The chain combines TRBV6-5 with TRBJ1-1, with D hard to call. The CDR3 loop spans 15 amino acids. Between the trimmed V and J ends, which lost 4 bases and 0 bases, there was a span of 12 bases. Germline V gives CDR1 MNHEY, CDR2 SVGAGI.

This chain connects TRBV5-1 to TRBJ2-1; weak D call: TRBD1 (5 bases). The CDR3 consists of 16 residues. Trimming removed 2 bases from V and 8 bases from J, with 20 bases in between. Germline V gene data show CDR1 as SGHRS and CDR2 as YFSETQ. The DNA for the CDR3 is TGCGCCAGCAGCTTTTTAGGACACCAGGTAGGGGATGAGCAGTTCTTC. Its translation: CASSFLGHQVGDEQFF.

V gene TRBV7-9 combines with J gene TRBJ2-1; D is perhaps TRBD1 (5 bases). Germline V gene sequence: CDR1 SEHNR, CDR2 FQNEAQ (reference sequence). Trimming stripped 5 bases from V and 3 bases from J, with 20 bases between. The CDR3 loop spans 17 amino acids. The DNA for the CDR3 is TGTGCCAGCAGCCCTTTAGGGGTAACTGGGATCTACAATGAGCAGTTCTTC. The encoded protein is CASSPLGVTGIYNEQFF.

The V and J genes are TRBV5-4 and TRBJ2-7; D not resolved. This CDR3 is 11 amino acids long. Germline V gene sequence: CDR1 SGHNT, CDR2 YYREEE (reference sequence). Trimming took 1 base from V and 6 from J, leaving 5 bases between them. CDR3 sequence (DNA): TGTGCCAGCAGCTTGTCGGGCGAGCAGTACTTC. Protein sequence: CASSLSGEQYF. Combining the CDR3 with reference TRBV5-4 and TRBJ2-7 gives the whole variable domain ETGVTQSPTHLIKTRGQQVTLRCSSQSGHNTVSWYQQALGQGPQFIFQYYREEENGRGNFPPRFSGLQFPNYSSELNVNALELDDSALYLCASSLSGEQYFGPGTRLTVT.

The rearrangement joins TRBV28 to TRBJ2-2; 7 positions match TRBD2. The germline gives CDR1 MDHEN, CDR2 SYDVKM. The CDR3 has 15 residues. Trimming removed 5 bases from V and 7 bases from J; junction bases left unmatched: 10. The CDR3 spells CASSRGREEVGELFF. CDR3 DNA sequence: TGTGCCAGCAGTCGGGGGAGGGAAGAAGTCGGGGAGCTGTTTTTT.

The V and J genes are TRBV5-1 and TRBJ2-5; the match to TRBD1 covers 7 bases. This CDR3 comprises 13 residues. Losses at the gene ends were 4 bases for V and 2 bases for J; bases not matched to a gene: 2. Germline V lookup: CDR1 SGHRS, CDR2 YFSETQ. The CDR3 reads CASSPGQQETQYF. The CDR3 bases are TGCGCCAGCAGCCCGGGACAGCAAGAGACCCAGTACTTC. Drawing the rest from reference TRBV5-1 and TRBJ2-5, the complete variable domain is KAGVTQTPRYLIKTRGQQVTLSCSPISGHRSVSWYQQTPGQGLQFLFEYFSETQRNKGNFPGRFSGRQFSNSRSEMNVSTLELGDSALYLCASSPGQQETQYFGPGTRLLVL.

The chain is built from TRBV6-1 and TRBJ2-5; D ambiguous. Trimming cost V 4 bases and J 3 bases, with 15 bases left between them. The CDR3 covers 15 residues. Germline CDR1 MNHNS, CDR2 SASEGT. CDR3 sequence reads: CASSGRVGKKETQYF. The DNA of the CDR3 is TGTGCCAGCAGTGGACGGGTCGGCAAAAAAGAGACCCAGTACTTC.

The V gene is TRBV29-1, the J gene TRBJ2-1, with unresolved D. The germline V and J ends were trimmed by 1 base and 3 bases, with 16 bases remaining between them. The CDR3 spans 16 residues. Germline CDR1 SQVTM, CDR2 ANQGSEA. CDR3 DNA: TGCAGCGTTGAAGGTCAGGTCCCATCATTCTACAATGAGCAGTTCTTC. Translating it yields CSVEGQVPSFYNEQFF.

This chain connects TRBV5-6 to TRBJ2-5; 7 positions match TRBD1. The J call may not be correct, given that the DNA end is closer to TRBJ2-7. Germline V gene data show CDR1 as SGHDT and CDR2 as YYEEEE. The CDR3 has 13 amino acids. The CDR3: CASSPTGSYEQYF. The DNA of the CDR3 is TGTGCCAGCAGCCCGACAGGGTCCTACGAGCAGTACTTC.

The CDR3 DNA sequence: TGTGCCAGCAGTGACCGGACAGGGGTTACTGAAGCTTTCTTT. Translation gives CASSDRTGVTEAFF. The V and J genes are TRBV2 and TRBJ1-1; TRBD1 matches 9 bases. The germline gives CDR1 SNHLY, CDR2 FYNNEI. V gave up 3 bases and J gave up 5 bases; unmatched junction bases: 4. The CDR3 spans 14 residues. The variable domain in full, with the rest retrieved from reference TRBV2 and TRBJ1-1, is EPEVTQTPSHQVTQMGQEVILRCVPISNHLYFYWYRQILGQKVEFLVSFYNNEISEKSEIFDDQFSVERPDGSNFTLKIRSTKLEDSAMYFCASSDRTGVTEAFFGQGTRLTVV.

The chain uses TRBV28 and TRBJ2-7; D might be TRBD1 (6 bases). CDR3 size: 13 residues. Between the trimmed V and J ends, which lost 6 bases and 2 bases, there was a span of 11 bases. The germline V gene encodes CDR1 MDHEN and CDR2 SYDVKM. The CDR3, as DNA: TGTGCCAGCAGAACAGGGTTGGCCTACGAGCAGTACTTC. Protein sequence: CASRTGLAYEQYF.

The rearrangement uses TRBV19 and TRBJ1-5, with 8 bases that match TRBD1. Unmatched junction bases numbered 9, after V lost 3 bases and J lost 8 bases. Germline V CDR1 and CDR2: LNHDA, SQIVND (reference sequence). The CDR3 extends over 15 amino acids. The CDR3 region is CASSIIRGRDEPQHF. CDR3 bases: TGTGCCAGTAGTATTATCAGGGGGCGCGATGAGCCCCAGCATTTT.

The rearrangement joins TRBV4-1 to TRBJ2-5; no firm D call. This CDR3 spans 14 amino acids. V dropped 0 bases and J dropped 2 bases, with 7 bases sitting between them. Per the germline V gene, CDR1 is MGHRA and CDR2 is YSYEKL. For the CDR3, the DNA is TGCGCCAGCAGCCAAGAGGAGTTGCAAGAGACCCAGTACTTC. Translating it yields CASSQEELQETQYF.

The CDR3 reads CASSPPGRNTGELFF. Here the CDR3 DNA reads TGTGCCAGCTCACCGCCGGGAAGGAACACCGGGGAGCTGTTTTTT. This chain uses TRBV18 with TRBJ2-2; D is perhaps TRBD2 (5 bases). This CDR3 spans 15 amino acids. V lost 3 bases and J lost 1, with 9 bases in between. The V gene's germline CDR1 is KGHSH and CDR2 LQKENI.

CDR3 DNA: TGCGCCAGCAGCCAGATAGGACAGGGGGCGTCGGATGAGCAGTTCTTC. This sequence encodes CASSQIGQGASDEQFF. The chain couples TRBV4-1 to TRBJ2-1, with 11 positions matching TRBD1. Germline V gives CDR1 MGHRA, CDR2 YSYEKL. The CDR3 is 16 amino acids. V shed 3 bases and J 8 bases; nucleotides not matched to a gene: 9.

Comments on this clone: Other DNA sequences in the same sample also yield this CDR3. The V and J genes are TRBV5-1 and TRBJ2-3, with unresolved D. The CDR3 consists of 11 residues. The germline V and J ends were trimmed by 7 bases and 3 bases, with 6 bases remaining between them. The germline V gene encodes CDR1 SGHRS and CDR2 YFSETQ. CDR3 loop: CASRYTDTQYF. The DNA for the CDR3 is TGCGCCAGCCGGTATACAGATACGCAGTATTTT.

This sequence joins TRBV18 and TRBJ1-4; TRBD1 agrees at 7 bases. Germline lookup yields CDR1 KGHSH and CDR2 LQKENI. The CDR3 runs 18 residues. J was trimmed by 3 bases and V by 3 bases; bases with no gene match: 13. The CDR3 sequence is CASSPTHDPGQSNEKLFF. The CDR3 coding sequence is TGTGCCAGCTCACCTACTCATGATCCGGGACAGTCTAATGAAAAACTGTTTTTT.

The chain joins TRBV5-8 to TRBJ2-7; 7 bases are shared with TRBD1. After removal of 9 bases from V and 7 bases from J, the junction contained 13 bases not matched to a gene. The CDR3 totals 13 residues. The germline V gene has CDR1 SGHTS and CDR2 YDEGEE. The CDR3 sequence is CATSDRFPMEQYF. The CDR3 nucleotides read TGTGCCACCTCGGACAGGTTCCCCATGGAGCAGTACTTC.

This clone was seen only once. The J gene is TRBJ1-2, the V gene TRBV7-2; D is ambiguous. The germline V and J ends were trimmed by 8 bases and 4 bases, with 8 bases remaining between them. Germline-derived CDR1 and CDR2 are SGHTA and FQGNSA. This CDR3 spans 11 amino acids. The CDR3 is CASEASYGYTF. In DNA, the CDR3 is TGTGCCAGCGAGGCGAGCTATGGCTACACCTTC.

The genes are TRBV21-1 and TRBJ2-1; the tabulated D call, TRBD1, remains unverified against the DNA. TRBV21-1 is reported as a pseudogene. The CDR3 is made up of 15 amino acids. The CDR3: CASSKDRGLYNEQFF. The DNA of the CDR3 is TGTGCCAGCAGCAAAGACAGGGGGCTTTACAATGAGCAGTTCTTC.

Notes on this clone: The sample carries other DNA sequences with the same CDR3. The CDR3 nucleotides are TGTGCCTGGAGTGTCGGCGGGGCCTACGAGCAGTACTTC. Its protein product is CAWSVGGAYEQYF. This chain joins TRBV30 and TRBJ2-7, with D maybe TRBD2 (6 bases). The V end lost 0 bases, the J end lost 2 bases, and 8 bases lay between the germline ends. The CDR3 sequence is 13 residues long. Germline assignment: CDR1 GTSNPN and CDR2 SVGIG (reference sequence).

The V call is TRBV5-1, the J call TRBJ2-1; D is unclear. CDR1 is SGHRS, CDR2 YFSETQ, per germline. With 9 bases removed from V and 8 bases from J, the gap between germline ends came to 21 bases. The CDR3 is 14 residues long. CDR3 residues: CATQSGFPMDEQFF. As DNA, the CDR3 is TGCGCCACCCAATCCGGGTTTCCCATGGATGAGCAGTTCTTC.